What follows are 7 T cell receptor beta chains derived from one specimen sequenced in a study of T cells in Graves' hyperthyroidism and ophthalmopathy. TCR beta CDR3 region amplification was performed from RNA transcripts. HTBI primers were the set used in a first-round RT-PCR of the TCR CDR3. Each CDR3 protein gets one entry after TCRdb re-called the multiplex PCR reads with MiXCR. The sample has 620,000 or so distinct CDR3 sequences, around 13% seen once. The sample comprised blood. Receptor source: a woman aged 45-60 years with Graves' ophthalmopathy.

This clonotype was detected ten times or more. The rearrangement uses TRBV29-1 and TRBJ2-7, with D uncertain. Germline V gene data show CDR1 as SQVTM and CDR2 as ANQGSEA. V lost 0 bases and J 5 bases, leaving 11 bases between the germline ends. CDR3 size: 13 residues. For the CDR3, the DNA is TGCAGCGTTGAAGAAGTACTGGACCACGAGCAGTACTTC. Its protein is CSVEEVLDHEQYF.

This clonotype was seen a handful of times. The gene calls are TRBV29-1 and TRBJ1-1; no reliable D call. V lost 0 bases to trimming and J lost 7 bases, with 6 bases between them. CDR1 and CDR2 from the germline V gene are SQVTM and ANQGSEA. The CDR3 sequence is 11 residues long. Here the CDR3 reads CSVEDLGEAFF. As DNA, the CDR3 is TGCAGCGTTGAAGATCTCGGTGAAGCTTTCTTT.

This clonotype was observed at least ten times. This chain joins TRBV7-2 and TRBJ2-1; D is unclear. The CDR3 covers 12 residues. V lost 3 bases and J lost 6, with 6 bases in between. Germline CDR1 is SGHTA and CDR2 is FQGNSA. CDR3 sequence: CASSFPSNEQFF. The DNA of the CDR3 is TGTGCCAGCAGCTTTCCCTCCAATGAGCAGTTCTTC.

This clonotype was picked up a small number of times. The chain carries TRBV2 and TRBJ2-1, with D possibly matching TRBD2 (5 bases). CDR3 size: 13 residues. V lost 7 bases and J 10 bases, leaving 17 bases between the germline ends. CDR1 is SNHLY and CDR2 is FYNNEI in the germline V gene. CDR3 bases: TGTGCCAGCACCCGCCAAGCGGATTGGGAGCAGTTCTTC. Its protein product is CASTRQADWEQFF.

In its sample, this clonotype was seen many times. This chain links TRBV3-1 with TRBJ2-2, with no clear D. V was trimmed by 0 bases and J by 0 bases, leaving 11 bases between them. Germline CDR1 and CDR2: LGHDT and YNNKEL (reference sequence). The CDR3 loop spans 17 amino acids. In DNA, the CDR3 is TGTGCCAGCAGCCAAGATGGGGTCTCGGCGAACACCGGGGAGCTGTTTTTT. The encoded protein is CASSQDGVSANTGELFF.

This clonotype occurred many times. The chain employs TRBV6-1 and TRBJ1-1; TRBD1 is a possible D gene (6 bases). The CDR3 totals 16 residues. Germline CDR1 reads MNHNS; CDR2 reads SASEGT. Trimming removed 5 bases at V and 4 bases at J, with 20 bases between. The CDR3 DNA reads TGTGCCAGCAGTACCCGTCCCGGGACAAGGGGCACTGAAGCTTTCTTT. Translation gives CASSTRPGTRGTEAFF.

The sample holds many counts of this clonotype. The chain carries TRBV28 and TRBJ1-1; D not resolved. Trimming pared 4 bases from V and 0 bases from J, leaving 9 bases between. CDR3 length: 14 amino acids. In germline, CDR1 is MDHEN, CDR2 SYDVKM. The CDR3 DNA follows: TGTGCCAGCAGTTCCCTCGACATGAACACTGAAGCTTTCTTT. It specifies CASSSLDMNTEAFF.